These 20 T cell receptor beta chains share one sample of origin, sequenced in a study of T cells after yellow fever vaccination. TCRdb redid the calling of the 5' RACE reads with MiXCR, one entry per CDR3 protein. The sample yields roughly 500,000 distinct CDR3 sequences, about 19% seen once. Sequencing used PBMCs, obtained 15 days after the yellow fever booster vaccination. Source of these receptors: a man aged 30 to 39 who received the YFV17D yellow fever vaccine.

Many counts were recorded for this clonotype. CDR3 sequence (DNA): TGTGCCAGCAGTTACTCTAGCGGTCTAGCAGACCAAGAGACCCAGTACTTC. Translated: CASSYSSGLADQETQYF. This chain joins TRBV6-5 and TRBJ2-5, with a weak D call TRBD2 (6 bases). CDR1 and CDR2 (germline): MNHEY, SVGAGI. V dropped 0 bases and J dropped 0 bases, with 14 bases sitting between them. The CDR3 extends over 17 amino acids.

This clonotype was seen a handful of times. The chain is built from TRBV6-2 or TRBV6-3 and TRBJ2-2, with D tentatively TRBD2 (5 bases). Germline CDR1 reads MNHEY; CDR2 reads SVGEGT. The V gene lost 7 bases and the J gene lost 1 base, with 16 bases spanning the gap. This CDR3 is 16 amino acids long. In nucleotides, the CDR3 is TGTGCCAGCAATAAGGTCGGGAAATGGAACACCGGGGAGCTGTTTTTT. Protein: CASNKVGKWNTGELFF.

This clonotype was seen more than once but under ten times. J is TRBJ2-5 and V is TRBV20-1; 9 nucleotides line up with TRBD2. The CDR3 is made up of 15 amino acids. Germline V gene sequence: CDR1 DFQATT, CDR2 SNEGSKA (reference sequence). The V and J ends lost 3 bases and 5 bases, in that order; junction bases with no gene match: 10. The CDR3 loop reads CSARKSGGRLETQYF. CDR3 bases: TGCAGTGCTAGGAAGAGCGGGGGGAGGCTGGAGACCCAGTACTTC.

The rearrangement uses TRBV7-2 and TRBJ1-1; D might be TRBD1 (5 bases). With 5 bases removed from V and 11 bases from J, the gap between germline ends came to 15 bases. The CDR3 has 12 residues. CDR1 SGHTA and CDR2 FQGNSA come from the germline V gene. The CDR3 DNA reads TGTGCCAGCAGCGAACACCCCAGGGAGGCTTTCTTT. Amino acid sequence: CASSEHPREAFF. The full variable domain, its missing parts supplied by reference TRBV7-2 and TRBJ1-1, is GAGVSQSPSNKVTEKGKDVELRCDPISGHTALYWYRQSLGQGLEFLIYFQGNSAPDKSGLPSDRFSAERTGGSVSTLTIQRTQQEDSAVYLCASSEHPREAFFGQGTRLTVV.

The chain is built from TRBV4-1 and TRBJ2-3; D call uncertain. V lost 0 bases and J 9 bases, leaving 10 bases between the germline ends. CDR3 length equals 13 residues. CDR1 is MGHRA, CDR2 YSYEKL, per germline. The CDR3 region is CASSQETLSTQYF. DNA of the CDR3: TGCGCCAGCAGCCAAGAGACACTGTCAACGCAGTATTTT.

The chain couples TRBV5-1 to TRBJ2-1, with TRBD2 identical over 11 bases. V shed 0 bases, J shed 6 bases, and the junction held 8 bases outside the gene matches. The CDR3 sequence is 17 residues long. Germline V gives CDR1 SGHRS, CDR2 YFSETQ. The DNA of the CDR3 is TGCGCCAGCAGCTTGGCCTCTTTAGCGGGAGGGTTCAATGAGCAGTTCTTC. It codes for CASSLASLAGGFNEQFF.

There are a few counts of this clonotype. The rearrangement joins TRBV20-1 to TRBJ2-5; D not resolved. This CDR3 has 14 amino acids. Trimming cost V 1 base and J 0 bases, with 9 bases left between them. Looked up from germline, CDR1 is DFQATT and CDR2 is SNEGSKA (reference sequence). The CDR3 protein is CSARVLGNQETQYF. CDR3 DNA: TGCAGTGCTAGAGTACTGGGGAACCAAGAGACCCAGTACTTC.

Only one count was recorded for this clonotype. The chain carries TRBV11-2 and TRBJ2-2; D is undetermined. Germline CDR1 and CDR2: SGHAT and FQNNGV. The V end lost 7 bases, the J end lost 0 bases, and 9 bases lay between the germline ends. This CDR3 spans 14 amino acids. The CDR3 nucleotides are TGTGCCAGCACCCTCCAGCCGAACACCGGGGAGCTGTTTTTT. As protein: CASTLQPNTGELFF.

This clonotype has more than one count but fewer than ten. The V gene is TRBV29-1, the J gene TRBJ2-5; D not certain. V shed 4 bases and J shed 5 bases, with 14 bases lying between them. This CDR3 has 13 residues. CDR1 is SQVTM and CDR2 is ANQGSEA in the germline V gene. CDR3 nucleotide sequence: TGCAGCGTTGTGTGGTGGCTAACGGAGACCCAGTACTTC. Translating gives CSVVWWLTETQYF. The whole variable domain, remainder taken from reference TRBV29-1 and TRBJ2-5, is SAVISQKPSRDICQRGTSLTIQCQVDSQVTMMFWYRQQPGQSLTLIATANQGSEATYESGFVIDKFPISRPNLTFSTLTVSNMSPEDSSIYLCSVVWWLTETQYFGPGTRLLVL.

The V and J genes are TRBV29-1 and TRBJ2-3; 9 nucleotides agree with TRBD2. V shed 6 bases, J shed 5 bases, and the junction held 3 bases outside the gene matches. CDR1 is SQVTM, CDR2 ANQGSEA, per germline. CDR3 length: 12 residues. The CDR3 reads CSVDSGGDTQYF. The CDR3 DNA follows: TGCAGCGTGGATAGCGGGGGAGATACGCAGTATTTT.

Only a few counts were recorded for this clonotype. V and J are TRBV5-1 and TRBJ2-7; D not resolved. Germline assignment: CDR1 SGHRS and CDR2 YFSETQ. The V end was cut by 8 bases, the J end by 6 bases, with 18 bases between. The CDR3 is made up of 13 amino acids. The CDR3, as DNA: TGCGCCAGTGGGTCGGAGCCCGAGGCCGAGCAGTACTTC. Protein product: CASGSEPEAEQYF.

The rearrangement joins TRBV28 to TRBJ1-5; TRBD1 aligns across 10 bases. The germline V gene encodes CDR1 MDHEN and CDR2 SYDVKM. The length of the CDR3 is 14 residues. With V trimmed by 7 bases and J by 7 bases, 7 bases remained unmatched. The CDR3 reads CASTRGTGEQPQHF. The CDR3 DNA reads TGTGCCAGCACCCGGGGGACAGGGGAACAGCCCCAGCATTTT.

This clonotype was seen only a few times. The chain has TRBV28 and TRBJ1-6; 9 positions match TRBD1. Germline trimming cut 6 bases from V and 7 bases from J; bases unmatched to any gene: 7. The CDR3 totals 15 residues. The germline CDR1 and CDR2 sequences are MDHEN and SYDVKM. Written as DNA, the CDR3 is TGTGCCAGCAGCCGTCATGGACAGGGGAATTCACCCCTCCACTTT. It is translated as CASSRHGQGNSPLHF.

V usage is TRBV12-3 or TRBV12-4 and J usage is TRBJ1-5; D is perhaps TRBD1 (6 bases). Trimming removed 1 base from V and 5 bases from J, with 9 bases in between. This CDR3 spans 14 amino acids. The CDR3 DNA is TGTGCCAGCAGTTTAGGCCAGGGGCATCAGCCCCAGCATTTT. This translates into CASSLGQGHQPQHF.

This clonotype has a handful of counts. The chain employs TRBV12-3 or TRBV12-4 and TRBJ2-7; 7 bases agree with TRBD2. This CDR3 comprises 14 residues. After removal of 1 base from V and 5 bases from J, the junction contained 5 bases not matched to a gene. CDR3 sequence (DNA): TGTGCCAGCAGTTTAGTTCTGCGGGAGAACGAGCAGTACTTC. It specifies CASSLVLRENEQYF.

The table lists this clonotype with a few counts. The chain links TRBV6-2 or TRBV6-3 to TRBJ2-4; 7 positions agree with TRBD2. Germline V gene data show CDR1 as MNHEY and CDR2 as SVGEGT. The CDR3 has 19 residues. Trimming removed 2 bases from V and 8 bases from J; junction bases left unmatched: 21. CDR3 sequence reads: CASSYDAGLDPYLGHIQYF. The CDR3 DNA is TGTGCCAGCAGTTACGACGCTGGACTAGACCCATATCTTGGGCACATTCAGTACTTC.

This clonotype was seen a handful of times. V gene TRBV6-2 or TRBV6-3 combines with J gene TRBJ1-2; the D gene is possibly TRBD1 (5 bases). The CDR3 loop spans 13 amino acids. Trimming pared 6 bases from V and 4 bases from J, leaving 12 bases between. The germline CDR1 and CDR2 sequences are MNHEY and SVGEGT. CDR3 sequence: CASSLDNIYGYTF. For the CDR3, the DNA is TGTGCCAGCAGCCTGGACAACATCTATGGCTACACCTTC.

This clonotype was recorded many times. The chain joins TRBV20-1 to TRBJ1-6; D not resolved. The length of the CDR3 is 15 residues. Germline loops: CDR1 DFQATT, CDR2 SNEGSKA (reference sequence). Trimming removed 0 bases from V and 7 bases from J, with 13 bases in between. DNA for the CDR3: TGCAGTGCTAGAGATTTCGACCACTGGAATTCACCCCTCCACTTT. Translation gives CSARDFDHWNSPLHF.

The chain joins TRBV12-3 or TRBV12-4 to TRBJ2-4, with 7 bases fitting TRBD1. With V trimmed by 5 bases and J by 7 bases, 11 bases remained unmatched. The CDR3 consists of 15 residues. CDR3 nucleotides: TGTGCCAGCAGTCGGAACACAGGGGACGGGAACATTCAGTACTTC. Its translation is CASSRNTGDGNIQYF.

This clonotype was seen more than once but under ten times. The V gene is TRBV5-5, the J gene TRBJ2-3, with D perhaps assigned TRBD1 or TRBD2 (5 bases each). Trimming stripped 2 bases from V and 3 bases from J, with 10 bases between. Germline CDR1 is SGHKS and CDR2 is YYEKEE (reference sequence). The CDR3 is made up of 14 amino acids. This CDR3 is CASSLSWGTDTQYF. CDR3 DNA: TGTGCCAGCAGCTTATCGTGGGGGACAGATACGCAGTATTTT.